The entry below describes one TCR beta chain. Antigen specificity is unknown. The data belong to a study of shared clonotypes between healthy human individuals. Study-level results: Four donors held approximately 5% of naive CD4 clonotypes in common.

Assay execution proceeded at the deep level. Authors' processing steps: Filtering was not the same, since immunoSEQ gave junction-only sequences without quality scores. Data came from immunoSEQ multiplex PCR; TCRdb stores just in-frame clones and leaves some out. That table furnishes V, J and clone size, whereas the DNA furnished D and trimming. The sample gives roughly 1,500,000 clones, around 98.5% of which show up once; roughly 0.35% is in the top ten. The source is a man aged 25 to 40 in good health. Sequenced material: naive CD4+ T cells sorted from blood. This sample's subset: CD45RA+ positively selected.

The CDR3 protein is CASSLGSSGANVLTF. For the CDR3, the DNA is TGTGCCAGCAGCTTAGGGAGCTCTGGGGCCAACGTCCTGACTTTC. The rearrangement uses TRBV5-4 and TRBJ2-6; D perhaps matches TRBD2 (5 bases). CDR1 SGHNT and CDR2 YYREEE come from the germline V gene (reference sequence). This CDR3 is 15 amino acids long. Trimming shortened V by 2 bases and J by 0 bases, and 6 bases separated the two germline ends.